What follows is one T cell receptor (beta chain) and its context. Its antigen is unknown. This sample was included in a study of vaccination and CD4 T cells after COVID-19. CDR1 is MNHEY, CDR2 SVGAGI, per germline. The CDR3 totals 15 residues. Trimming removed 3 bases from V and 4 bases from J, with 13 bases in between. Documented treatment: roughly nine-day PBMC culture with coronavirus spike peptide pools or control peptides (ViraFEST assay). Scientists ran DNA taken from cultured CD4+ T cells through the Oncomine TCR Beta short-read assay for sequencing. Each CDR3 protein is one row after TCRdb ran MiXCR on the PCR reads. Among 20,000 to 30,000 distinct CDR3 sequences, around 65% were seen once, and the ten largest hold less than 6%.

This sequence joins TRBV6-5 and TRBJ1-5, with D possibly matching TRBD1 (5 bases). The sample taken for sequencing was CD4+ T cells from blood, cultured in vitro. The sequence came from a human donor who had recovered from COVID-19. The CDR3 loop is CASSYGGGSNQPQHF. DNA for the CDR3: TGTGCCAGCAGTTATGGGGGTGGGTCTAATCAGCCCCAGCATTTT.